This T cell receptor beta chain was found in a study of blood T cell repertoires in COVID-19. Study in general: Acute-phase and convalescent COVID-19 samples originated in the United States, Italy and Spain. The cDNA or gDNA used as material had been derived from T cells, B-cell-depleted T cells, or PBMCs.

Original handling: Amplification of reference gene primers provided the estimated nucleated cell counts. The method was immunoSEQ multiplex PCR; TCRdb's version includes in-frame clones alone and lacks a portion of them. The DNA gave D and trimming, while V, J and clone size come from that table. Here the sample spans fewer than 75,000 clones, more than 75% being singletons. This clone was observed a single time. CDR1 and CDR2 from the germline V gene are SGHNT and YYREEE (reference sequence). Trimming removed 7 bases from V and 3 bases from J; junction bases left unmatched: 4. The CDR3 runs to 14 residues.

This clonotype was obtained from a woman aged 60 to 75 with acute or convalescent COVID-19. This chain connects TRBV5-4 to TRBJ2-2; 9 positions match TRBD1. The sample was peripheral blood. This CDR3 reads CASGQGTDTGELFF. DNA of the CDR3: TGTGCCAGCGGACAGGGGACAGACACCGGGGAGCTGTTTTTT.